The present entry profiles one TCR beta chain with its context. One end of the junction varies from germline; a read error may be responsible. The data belong to a study of blood T cell repertoires in COVID-19. Overall study: The study drew acute and convalescent COVID-19 samples from the United States, Italy and Spain. T cells, B-cell-depleted T cells, or PBMCs provided the cDNA or gDNA that served as material.

In the original processing: The authors estimated nucleated cell counts from reference gene primer amplification. The method was immunoSEQ multiplex PCR; TCRdb's version includes in-frame clones alone and lacks a portion of them. V and J calls and clone size come straight from that table; D and trimming were deduced from the DNA. The sample records about 210,000 clones, about nine tenths being singletons. Sequences were obtained from peripheral blood. The sequence derives from a middle-aged woman with acute or convalescent COVID-19.

The CDR3 reads CASSQDRRGGQLFF. CDR3 DNA sequence: TGTGCCAGCAGCCAAGATAGGAGGGGCGGGCAGCTGTTTTTT. The chain recombines TRBV3-1 (or the pseudogene TRBV3-2) with TRBJ2-2; the D gene is possibly TRBD2 (6 bases). Germline V CDR1 and CDR2: LGHDT, YNNKEL (reference sequence). This CDR3 region has 14 residues.